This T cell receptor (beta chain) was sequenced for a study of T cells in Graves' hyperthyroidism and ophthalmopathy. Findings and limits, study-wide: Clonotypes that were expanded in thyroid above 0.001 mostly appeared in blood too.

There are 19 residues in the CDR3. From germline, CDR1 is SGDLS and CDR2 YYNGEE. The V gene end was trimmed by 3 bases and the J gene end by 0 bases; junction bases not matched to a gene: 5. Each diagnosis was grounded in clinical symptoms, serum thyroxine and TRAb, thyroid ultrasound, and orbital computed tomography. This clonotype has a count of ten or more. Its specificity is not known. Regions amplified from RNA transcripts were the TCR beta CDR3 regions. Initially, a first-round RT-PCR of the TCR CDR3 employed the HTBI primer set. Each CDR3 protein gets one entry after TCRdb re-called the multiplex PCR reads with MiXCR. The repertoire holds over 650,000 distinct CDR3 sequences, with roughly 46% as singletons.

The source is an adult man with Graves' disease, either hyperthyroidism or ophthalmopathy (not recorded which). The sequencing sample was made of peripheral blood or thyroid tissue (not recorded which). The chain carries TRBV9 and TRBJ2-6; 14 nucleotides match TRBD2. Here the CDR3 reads CASSALGLAGASGANVLTF. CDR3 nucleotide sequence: TGTGCCAGCAGCGCCTTGGGACTAGCGGGAGCCTCTGGGGCCAACGTCCTGACTTTC.